The T cell receptor beta chain described here comes from a study of T-cell reconstitution after alpha-beta-depleted transplantation in children. Whole-study findings and limits: The origin of alpha-beta T cells about two months after transplant was reportedly several hundred expanded graft clones. Newly generated T cells supplied most T-cell counts and diversity one year post-transplant.

Unique molecular identifiers featured in how the TCRbeta library was prepared. From the PCR reads, TCRdb called clonotypes with MiXCR, one entry per CDR3 protein. The sample comprises around 90,000 distinct CDR3 sequences, roughly a sixth of which are singletons, and roughly 21% rests with the top ten. This clonotype was observed many times. Its specificity is not known. Material: PBMCs, mostly from graft donor cells, obtained 180 days after TCRalphabeta/CD19-depleted stem cell transplant. This receptor was identified in a male patient aged 2-15 years who had a stem cell transplant for acute lymphoblastic leukemia, so the T cells may come from the graft donor.

CDR3 region: CASSLTGGGGDTQYF. CDR3 DNA: TGTGCCAGCAGTTTAACTGGCGGAGGCGGCGATACGCAGTATTTT. The chain employs TRBV12-3 or TRBV12-4 and TRBJ2-3, with a possible D match to TRBD2 (5 bases). V gave up 2 bases and J gave up 6 bases, with 15 bases separating them. This CDR3 has 15 amino acids.